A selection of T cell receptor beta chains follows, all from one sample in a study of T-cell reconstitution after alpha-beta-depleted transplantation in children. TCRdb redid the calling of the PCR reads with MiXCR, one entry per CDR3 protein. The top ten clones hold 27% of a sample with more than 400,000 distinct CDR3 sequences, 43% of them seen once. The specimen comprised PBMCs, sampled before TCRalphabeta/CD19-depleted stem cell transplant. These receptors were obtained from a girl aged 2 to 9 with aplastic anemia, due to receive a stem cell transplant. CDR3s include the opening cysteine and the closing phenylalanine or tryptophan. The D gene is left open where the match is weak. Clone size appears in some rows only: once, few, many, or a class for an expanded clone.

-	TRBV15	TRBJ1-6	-	CATSRDLTDNSPLHF	TGTGCCACCAGCAGAGATCTCACAGATAATTCACCCCTCCACTTT
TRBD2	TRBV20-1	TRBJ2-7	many	CSARDYASGRTYEQYF	TGCAGTGCTAGAGATTACGCCAGCGGGAGGACATACGAGCAGTACTTC
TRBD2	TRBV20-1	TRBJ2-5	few	CSARGGRAVETQYF	TGCAGTGCTAGAGGCGGGAGGGCGGTTGAGACCCAGTACTTC
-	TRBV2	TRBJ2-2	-	CASSPRGFTGELFF	TGTGCCAGCAGTCCCCGGGGATTCACCGGGGAGCTGTTTTTT
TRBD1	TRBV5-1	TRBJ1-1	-	CASSSTGMGKATEAFF	TGCGCCAGCAGCTCGACAGGGATGGGGAAGGCCACTGAAGCTTTCTTT
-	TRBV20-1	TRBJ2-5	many	CSFVRQPYQETQYF	TGCAGTTTCGTACGGCAACCGTACCAAGAGACCCAGTACTTC
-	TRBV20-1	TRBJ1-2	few	CSARATPSSGSGYTF	TGCAGTGCTAGAGCCACCCCTTCCTCGGGTAGCGGCTACACCTTC
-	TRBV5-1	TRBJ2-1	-	CASSLRGRGNEQFF	TGCGCCAGCAGCTTGCGAGGTAGGGGCAATGAGCAGTTCTTC
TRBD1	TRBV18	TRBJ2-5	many	CASSQKTGAETQYF	TGTGCCAGCTCACAAAAGACAGGGGCAGAGACCCAGTACTTC
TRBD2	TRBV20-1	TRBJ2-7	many	CSARDRGGAYEQYF	TGCAGTGCTAGAGATCGCGGGGGAGCCTACGAGCAGTACTTC
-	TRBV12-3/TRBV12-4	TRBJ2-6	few	CASSTTVPSGANVLTF	TGTGCCAGCAGTACCACAGTGCCCTCTGGGGCCAACGTCCTGACTTTC
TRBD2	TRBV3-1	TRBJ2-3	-	CASSRLAGVQNTQYF	TGTGCCAGCAGCCGACTAGCGGGAGTTCAAAATACGCAGTATTTT
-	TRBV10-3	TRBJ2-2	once	CAIRGQRGGPNTGELFF	TGTGCCATCAGAGGGCAGAGGGGAGGTCCGAACACCGGGGAGCTGTTTTTT
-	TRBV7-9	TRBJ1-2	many	CASSLATQSYGYTF	TGTGCCAGCAGCCTAGCGACCCAGTCCTATGGCTACACCTTC
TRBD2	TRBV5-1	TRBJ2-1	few	CASSLAGGYHEQFF	TGCGCCAGCAGCTTGGCCGGGGGGTATCATGAGCAGTTCTTC
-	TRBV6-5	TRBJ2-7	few	CASSYELGEQYF	TGTGCCAGCAGTTACGAGCTCGGCGAGCAGTACTTC